These 11 T cell receptor beta chains came from one sample sequenced in a study of breast tumors, draining lymph nodes, adjacent tissues. TCRdb processed the multiplex PCR reads anew with MiXCR; each CDR3 protein has one entry. There are 180,000 or so distinct CDR3 sequences in the sample; approximately 33% occur only once, and over 4% lies in the top ten. Axillary draining lymph nodes of breast cancer patients supplied the node samples. The sequenced sample was axillary lymph node tissue. The receptors were gathered from a female donor with breast cancer. Some clones in this sample may be carry-over from other donors' samples.

This clonotype occurred many times. V is TRBV10-3 and J is TRBJ2-7; D ambiguous. This CDR3 has 13 amino acids. Germline V CDR1 and CDR2: ENHRY, SYGVKD. The V gene lost 3 bases and the J gene lost 1 base, with 7 bases spanning the gap. CDR3 amino acids: CAISDTSSYEQYF. For the CDR3, the DNA is TGTGCCATCAGTGATACATCTTCCTACGAGCAGTACTTC.

About this clonotype itself: As the CDR3 is not closed by the conserved phenylalanine or tryptophan, this likely results from a read error. V usage is TRBV7-2 and J usage is TRBJ2-3; D unresolved. Per the germline V gene, CDR1 is SGHTA and CDR2 is FQGNSA. This CDR3 is 18 amino acids long. V gave up 0 bases and J gave up 2 bases, with 18 bases separating them. The CDR3 protein is CASSLARVAMGNTDTQYC. For the CDR3, the DNA is TGTGCCAGCAGCTTAGCGCGAGTGGCGATGGGAAACACAGATACGCAGTATTGT.

With regard to this clonotype: The junction departs from germline at one end; a sequencing error may be responsible. The chain carries TRBV20-1 and TRBJ2-7, with TRBD1 matching 9 bases. CDR1 is DFQATT, CDR2 SNEGSKA, per germline (reference sequence). The CDR3 runs to 12 residues. This CDR3 reads CKTGTGYLEQYF. In DNA, the CDR3 is TGCAAGACGGGGACAGGGTATCTCGAGCAGTACTTT.

This clonotype has at least ten counts. The CDR3 region is CASSRAKTGLLTDTQYF. The DNA of the CDR3 is TGTGCCAGCAGCAGGGCCAAGACAGGCCTCCTCACAGATACGCAGTATTTT. The chain employs TRBV7-9 and TRBJ2-3, with D possibly matching TRBD1 (6 bases). The CDR3 is 17 residues long. The germline V gene has CDR1 SEHNR and CDR2 FQNEAQ (reference sequence). Trimming took 5 bases from V and 2 from J, leaving 20 bases between them.

A word on this clonotype: It may be a read error: a sequence one base away is much more abundant. This chain joins TRBV6-5 and TRBJ2-3, with D perhaps matching TRBD1 or TRBD2 (5 bases each). Deletions cut 6 bases from V and 2 bases from J, with 21 bases between. Germline assignment: CDR1 MNHEY and CDR2 SVGAGI. The CDR3 covers 17 residues. The CDR3 reads CASSQRGGEADTDTQYF. The CDR3 bases are TGTGCCAGCAGCCAGAGGGGCGGCGAGGCCGACACAGATACGCAGTATTTT.

V usage is TRBV6-1 and J usage is TRBJ2-1, with 8 bases matching TRBD1. Germline V gene data show CDR1 as MNHNS and CDR2 as SASEGT. This CDR3 is 15 amino acids long. V shed 3 bases and J 0 bases; nucleotides not matched to a gene: 1. Here the CDR3 reads CASSEDRDSYNEQFF. CDR3 in DNA: TGTGCCAGCAGTGAGGACAGGGACTCCTACAATGAGCAGTTCTTC.

This clonotype was counted at least ten times. The gene calls are TRBV5-6 and TRBJ1-3; D call uncertain. V dropped 5 bases and J dropped 0 bases, with 18 bases sitting between them. CDR1 SGHDT and CDR2 YYEEEE come from the germline V gene. The CDR3 is 17 amino acids. Written as DNA, the CDR3 is TGTGCCAGCAGTTACCGGACGTATGAGACCTCTGGAAACACCATATATTTT. It is translated as CASSYRTYETSGNTIYF. Combining the CDR3 with reference TRBV5-6 and TRBJ1-3 gives the whole variable domain DAGVTQSPTHLIKTRGQQVTLRCSPKSGHDTVSWYQQALGQGPQFIFQYYEEEERQRGNFPDRFSGHQFPNYSSELNVNALLLGDSALYLCASSYRTYETSGNTIYFGEGSWLTVV.

This clonotype was counted between two and nine times. This sequence joins TRBV20-1 and TRBJ2-7; D may be TRBD1 (5 bases). This CDR3 has 16 residues. Germline values: CDR1 DFQATT, CDR2 SNEGSKA (reference sequence). The germline V and J ends were trimmed by 0 bases and 1 base, with 16 bases remaining between them. The CDR3 loop is CSARDTPPRASYEQYF. DNA for the CDR3: TGCAGTGCTAGAGATACCCCTCCCAGGGCGTCCTACGAGCAGTACTTC.

Worth noting for this clonotype: Since a much larger clone is just one base distant, this may be a read error. The chain carries TRBV6-5 and TRBJ2-3, with D perhaps matching TRBD1 or TRBD2 (7 bases each). Germline loops: CDR1 MNHEY, CDR2 SVGAGI. V was pared by 2 bases and J by 4 bases, with 22 bases between. The CDR3 length is 18 residues. CDR3 in DNA: TGTGCCAGCAGTTACCCCCGGGGAGGGGCCAGGGGGGCAGATACGCAGTATTTT. This gives the protein CASSYPRGGARGADTQYF.

This clonotype was seen more than once but under ten times. The V and J genes are TRBV7-3 and TRBJ2-5; 10 bases are a match to TRBD2. CDR3 size: 13 residues. Germline values: CDR1 SGHTA, CDR2 FQGTGA. V dropped 3 bases and J dropped 5; count of bases not matched to a gene: 0. The CDR3 DNA reads TGTGCCAGCAGCTTGGGACTAGCGGAGACCCAGTACTTC. The encoded protein is CASSLGLAETQYF.

CDR3 bases: TGTGCCAGCAGCTACCCCCGGACAGGCTCGGATGAGCAGTTCTTC. Translating gives CASSYPRTGSDEQFF. V is TRBV6-2 or TRBV6-3 and J is TRBJ2-1; TRBD1 matches at 7 bases. The CDR3 consists of 15 residues. The trim removed 6 bases at V and 8 bases at J, leaving 13 bases unmatched. Germline CDR1 and CDR2: MNHEY and SVGEGT.